Below, 21 T cell receptor beta chains from the same sample are listed, as sequenced in a study of cytomegalovirus exposure and HLA in healthy donors. The PCR used 60 Vbeta and 13 Jbeta primers. The table came from immunoSEQ multiplex PCR; TCRdb's copy has only in-frame clones and leaves some out. In the table there are about 130,000 clones, 80% of which are singletons. Sequenced: PBMCs. Every receptor here comes from a male donor in good health and CMV-seronegative.

V is TRBV5-1 and J is TRBJ2-2; a possible D gene is TRBD1 (6 bases). V shed 5 bases and J shed 0 bases, with 8 bases lying between them. This CDR3 spans 14 amino acids. Germline assignment: CDR1 SGHRS and CDR2 YFSETQ. DNA for the CDR3: TGCGCCAGCAGGGGGGCGCCGAACACCGGGGAGCTGTTTTTT. Its translation is CASRGAPNTGELFF.

DNA of the CDR3: TGCGCCAGCTCCGAACTAGCGACTCGGCGATACAATGAGCAGTTCTTC. Translation gives CASSELATRRYNEQFF. The V call is TRBV5-1, the J call TRBJ2-1; 7 bases line up with TRBD2. The ends lost 7 bases at V and 4 bases at J; junction bases unmatched: 14. CDR3 length: 16 amino acids. In germline, CDR1 is SGHRS, CDR2 YFSETQ.

The chain combines TRBV5-1 with TRBJ2-3; 16 bases align to TRBD2. The V gene's germline CDR1 is SGHRS and CDR2 YFSETQ. J gave up 2 bases and V 5 bases, and 5 bases lay outside the gene matches. There are 17 residues in the CDR3. CDR3 sequence (DNA): TGCGCCAGCAGTTCGGGACTAGCGGGGGGGGTCACAGATACGCAGTATTTT. Translating gives CASSSGLAGGVTDTQYF.

CDR3 amino acids: CASSISRGLAETQYF. The CDR3 nucleotides read TGTGCCAGCAGCATTTCCAGGGGGTTGGCGGAGACCCAGTACTTC. V usage is TRBV7-2 and J usage is TRBJ2-5; 7 bases align to TRBD1. This CDR3 has 15 residues. The germline gives CDR1 SGHTA, CDR2 FQGNSA. V dropped 5 bases and J dropped 5; count of bases not matched to a gene: 11.

This clone was counted a few times. This chain connects TRBV4-3 to TRBJ2-1; 11 bases match TRBD2. Trimming at V came to 4 bases and at J to 6 bases, leaving 11 bases not matched to a gene. Germline CDR1 is LGHNA and CDR2 is YSLEER. This CDR3 is built from 17 residues. DNA for the CDR3: TGCGCCAGCAGCCCCCTAGCGGGGGGCATGATAAGCAATGAGCAGTTCTTC. Its protein is CASSPLAGGMISNEQFF.

This clone was picked up one time. The V gene is TRBV9, the J gene TRBJ2-7; 7 bases map to TRBD2. J lost 1 base, V lost 5 bases, and 3 bases had no gene match. Germline CDR1 reads SGDLS; CDR2 reads YYNGEE. The CDR3 spans 13 residues. The CDR3 nucleotides are TGTGCCAGCAGGAGCGGGGAATCCTACGAGCAGTACTTC. Protein sequence: CASRSGESYEQYF.

The chain joins TRBV6-5 to TRBJ1-3; D is perhaps TRBD1 (5 bases). Germline V CDR1 and CDR2: MNHEY, SVGAGI. This CDR3 has 16 residues. The V end lost 0 bases, the J end lost 0 bases, and 9 bases lay between the germline ends. CDR3 sequence (DNA): TGTGCCAGCAGTTACTCGCGACAGAGCTCTGGAAACACCATATATTTT. Its translation is CASSYSRQSSGNTIYF.

The rearrangement uses TRBV28 and TRBJ1-1; D might be TRBD1 (6 bases). The V end was cut by 2 bases, the J end by 8 bases, with 12 bases between. CDR1 is MDHEN, CDR2 SYDVKM, per germline. The CDR3 consists of 13 residues. CDR3 coding DNA: TGTGCCAGCAGTTTAGCGGGGGGGGCAGAAGCTTTCTTT. Translation gives CASSLAGGAEAFF.

To note about this clone: One junction end disagrees with the germline gene, perhaps due to a read error. The chain recombines TRBV7-8 with TRBJ2-6; tentative D call: TRBD1 (5 bases). The germline CDR1 and CDR2 sequences are SGHVS and FQNEAQ. This CDR3 is built from 15 residues. The CDR3 reads CASSSGFSGANGLTF. In DNA form, the CDR3 reads TGTGCCAGCAGCTCCGGATTCTCTGGGGCCAACGGCCTGACTTTC.

As to this clone: Sequence at one end of the junction differs from germline and may be a read error. The chain couples TRBV7-9 to TRBJ1-4; the match to TRBD1 covers 7 bases. There are 14 residues in the CDR3. Per germline, CDR1 SEHNR and CDR2 FQNEAQ (reference sequence). CDR3: CVSSWGQTKEKLFF. The CDR3, as DNA: TGTGTCAGCAGCTGGGGACAGACGAAGGAAAAACTGTTTTTT.

The V call is TRBV5-6, the J call TRBJ2-2; tentative D call: TRBD1 (6 bases). The length of the CDR3 is 14 residues. V was shortened by 4 bases and J by 4 bases, with 11 bases between the two germline ends. Germline V gene lookup returns CDR1 SGHDT and CDR2 YYEEEE. CDR3 amino acids: CASSQGTTTGELFF. For the CDR3, the DNA is TGTGCCAGCAGCCAGGGGACCACCACCGGGGAGCTGTTTTTT.

This chain connects TRBV5-1 to TRBJ2-3; 7 bases align to TRBD1. With 7 bases clipped from V and 2 bases from J, the junction kept 7 bases outside the gene matches. In germline, CDR1 is SGHRS, CDR2 YFSETQ. This CDR3 has 14 residues. DNA for the CDR3: TGCGCCAGCCGACAGGGACCGATCACAGATACGCAGTATTTT. This encodes CASRQGPITDTQYF.

The V call is TRBV4-1, the J call TRBJ2-5; 10 positions match TRBD2. This CDR3 region has 16 residues. Germline loops: CDR1 MGHRA, CDR2 YSYEKL. The J segment lost 2 bases and the V segment lost 2 bases, leaving 5 bases of the junction unmatched. The CDR3 spells CASSQLGTSVQETQYF. CDR3 bases: TGCGCCAGCAGCCAACTAGGGACTAGCGTTCAAGAGACCCAGTACTTC.

This chain joins TRBV5-4 and TRBJ2-7; TRBD2 matches at 12 bases. Germline assignment: CDR1 SGHNT and CDR2 YYREEE (reference sequence). V dropped 5 bases and J dropped 7; count of bases not matched to a gene: 4. This CDR3 has 13 amino acids. This CDR3 is CASRLAGGREQYF. For the CDR3, the DNA is TGTGCCAGCAGACTAGCGGGGGGACGAGAGCAGTACTTC.

The V and J genes are TRBV9 and TRBJ2-2; tentatively, D is TRBD1 (6 bases). Trimming stripped 3 bases from V and 5 bases from J, with 11 bases between. The germline gives CDR1 SGDLS, CDR2 YYNGEE. The CDR3 is 14 residues long. CDR3 amino acids: CASSAARGTGELFF. CDR3 in DNA: TGTGCCAGCAGCGCCGCCAGGGGAACCGGGGAGCTGTTTTTT. Looking up the rest from reference TRBV9 and TRBJ2-2 gives the full variable domain: DSGVTQTPKHLITATGQRVTLRCSPRSGDLSVYWYQQSLDQGLQFLIQYYNGEERAKGNILERFSAQQFPDLHSELNLSSLELGDSALYFCASSAARGTGELFFGEGSRLTVL.

This clone appeared once. CDR3 DNA: TGTGCCAGCAGCCCCGGGGTAGCGGGACTATGGGAGCAGTACTTC. Translated: CASSPGVAGLWEQYF. This chain joins TRBV5-6 and TRBJ2-7, with TRBD2 identical over 8 bases. Germline V lookup: CDR1 SGHDT, CDR2 YYEEEE. J was trimmed by 7 bases and V by 4 bases; bases with no gene match: 13. The CDR3 extends over 15 amino acids.

This clone was counted only a few times. The chain is built from TRBV5-1 and TRBJ1-1; no definite D call. Looked up from germline, CDR1 is SGHRS and CDR2 is YFSETQ. V was trimmed by 1 base and J by 4 bases, leaving 14 bases between them. The CDR3 has 15 residues. The CDR3 loop reads CASSLSGSVGTEAFF. CDR3 sequence (DNA): TGCGCCAGCAGCTTGAGCGGGTCGGTAGGCACTGAAGCTTTCTTT.

The chain is built from TRBV5-4 and TRBJ2-7; TRBD1 might be the D (5 bases). CDR3 length: 13 amino acids. CDR1 and CDR2 (germline): SGHNT, YYREEE (reference sequence). The V end was cut by 6 bases, the J end by 2 bases, with 12 bases between. In DNA, the CDR3 is TGTGCCAGCACCATTCAGGGTACCTACGAGCAGTACTTC. The encoded protein is CASTIQGTYEQYF. The whole variable domain, filled in from reference TRBV5-4 and TRBJ2-7, reads ETGVTQSPTHLIKTRGQQVTLRCSSQSGHNTVSWYQQALGQGPQFIFQYYREEENGRGNFPPRFSGLQFPNYSSELNVNALELDDSALYLCASTIQGTYEQYFGPGTRLTVT.

J is TRBJ1-2 and V is TRBV6-5; D is perhaps TRBD1 (6 bases). CDR1 is MNHEY and CDR2 is SVGAGI in the germline V gene. The ends were cut back, 5 bases at V and 10 bases at J, with 11 bases in the middle. The CDR3 covers 11 residues. CDR3 sequence: CASSPGQYYTF. The CDR3 bases are TGTGCCAGCAGTCCCGGACAGTACTACACCTTC.

This clone was recorded only once. The gene calls are TRBV2 and TRBJ1-1; D is perhaps TRBD1 (5 bases). This CDR3 region has 17 residues. The germline V gene has CDR1 SNHLY and CDR2 FYNNEI. The ends were cut back, 0 bases at V and 4 bases at J, with 18 bases in the middle. DNA of the CDR3: TGTGCCAGCAGTGAAGCGCGGGGGGGTGGGGTGGGCACTGAAGCTTTCTTT. Translation gives CASSEARGGGVGTEAFF.

This chain uses TRBV5-4 with TRBJ1-1; maybe TRBD1 (5 bases). V dropped 2 bases and J dropped 6 bases, with 17 bases sitting between them. Per the germline V gene, CDR1 is SGHNT and CDR2 is YYREEE (reference sequence). This CDR3 spans 15 amino acids. CDR3 region: CASSLGWGDASEAFF. DNA for the CDR3: TGTGCCAGCAGCTTAGGATGGGGGGACGCATCTGAAGCTTTCTTT.